This T cell receptor beta chain originates from a study of T cells in Graves' hyperthyroidism and ophthalmopathy. The source material, RNA transcripts, was used to amplify TCR beta CDR3 regions. Initially, a first-round RT-PCR of the TCR CDR3 employed the HTBI primer set. TCRdb itself ran the multiplex PCR reads through MiXCR, one entry per CDR3 protein. Seen here are about half a million distinct CDR3 sequences, roughly a quarter observed once, and the top ten hold 10% to 12%. Germline CDR1 reads MGHDK; CDR2 reads SYGVNS. V was trimmed by 2 bases and J by 4 bases, leaving 14 bases between them. CDR3 size: 15 residues. This clonotype appeared many times.

Sequenced input: blood. The receptor's source is a woman younger than 45 with Graves' ophthalmopathy. The chain couples TRBV25-1 to TRBJ1-1, with a weak D call TRBD1 (5 bases). CDR3 sequence: CASSEAAGGITEAFF. The DNA of the CDR3 is TGTGCCAGCAGTGAAGCCGCTGGGGGGATCACTGAAGCTTTCTTT.